One and the same sample provided the 3 T cell receptor beta chains below, sequenced in a study of PD-1 blockade in classical Hodgkin lymphoma (dated by TCRdb to 2020 to 2022). The library was prepared using the immunoSEQ multiplex PCR assay. TCRdb stores this immuneACCESS table with in-frame sequences only. Part of the clones is absent; in the studies checked, under half of the shortfall reflects unresolved V genes, and no reason is known for the rest. The sample has about 20,000 clones on record, around 81% of them singletons. The biggest ten clones account for approximately 1.3% of the sample. The sample's time point label, decoded: newly diagnosed, previously untreated cHL patient sample. Using a Miltenyi CD4+ T cell isolation kit, CD4+ T cells were purified from thawed PBMCs through magnetic negative selection. The sequenced sample consisted of CD4+ T cells from blood. All receptors derive from a human donor with classical Hodgkin lymphoma.

The chain uses TRBV28 and TRBJ2-2; D could derive from TRBD1 or TRBD2 (5 bases each). The germline CDR1 and CDR2 sequences are MDHEN and SYDVKM. Trimming stripped 1 base from V and 7 bases from J, with 10 bases between. The CDR3 covers 14 residues. CDR3 residues: CASSLLRDHGELFF. The CDR3 DNA follows: TGTGCCAGCAGTTTATTAAGGGACCACGGGGAGCTGTTTTTT.

This sequence joins TRBV19 and TRBJ2-1; 11 bases agree with TRBD2. The CDR3 loop spans 15 amino acids. Looked up from germline, CDR1 is LNHDA and CDR2 is SQIVND (reference sequence). The V and J ends lost 1 base and 5 bases, in that order; junction bases with no gene match: 1. This CDR3 is CASSIGLAGNNEQFF. The CDR3 DNA reads as TGTGCCAGTAGTATAGGACTAGCGGGAAACAATGAGCAGTTCTTC.

The rearrangement uses TRBV29-1 and TRBJ2-7, with D possibly matching TRBD2 (6 bases). The CDR3 length is 13 residues. The V gene lost 7 bases and the J gene lost 7 bases, with 20 bases spanning the gap. Germline CDR1 reads SQVTM; CDR2 reads ANQGSEA. The chain's CDR3 is CSAMEGPVGEQYF. CDR3 bases: TGCAGCGCCATGGAGGGGCCCGTGGGGGAGCAGTACTTC.